This T cell receptor beta chain emerged from a study of T cell repertoires in cytomegalovirus infection (dated by TCRdb to 2018 to 2020). Concerning the study at large: Donor HLA type was relevant to the analysis, as public TCR beta signatures indicated carriage of CMV infection together with the matching HLA type. The paper as a whole reports these results and caveats: The ex vivo response was dominated by HLA-C-restricted CMV-specific TCR beta clonotypes, which also provided the single most frequent clonotype in two of eight donors. Carriers of CMV infection plus the relevant HLA type were discriminated by the cumulative frequency of public TCR beta family members in the study cohort and in an independent roughly 400-donor cohort.

The CDR3 has 19 amino acids, counting the end cysteine and phenylalanine. The CDR3 DNA has 57 bases and is translated from base 1. CDR1 is given as SNHLY and CDR2 as FYNNEI, both from the germline V gene. For this chain, trimming is 7 bases at the V end and 0 bases at the J end, and the number of junction bases without a gene match is 18. This clonotype has at least ten counts. The antigen it binds to is not known. Base-call qualities are not available, and no considerably larger clone is one nucleotide away. TCRdb records Illumina HiSeq 1500 as the sequencer. Clones were called with MiXCR by TCRdb after fastp trimmed the public reads at Q25, and only in-frame beta chains were retained. Merged by CDR3 protein, the rows form single entries marked with the most common genes and DNA. In this sample the table shows 100,000 to 150,000 distinct CDR3 sequences, roughly 9% of which occur a single time. 10% of the sample belongs to the ten largest clones.

Source material: PBMCs. This sequence uses TRBV2 and TRBJ1-5, and 7 junctional nucleotides match TRBD1. This clonotype originated in a human donor in good health (CMV status not recorded). Some clones in this sample may be carry-over from other donors' samples. The DNA sequence follows: TGTGCCAGCAAGAAACATAGGAGTGGACAGGCGAATAGCAATCAGCCCCAGCATTTT. This translates into CASKKHRSGQANSNQPQHF.